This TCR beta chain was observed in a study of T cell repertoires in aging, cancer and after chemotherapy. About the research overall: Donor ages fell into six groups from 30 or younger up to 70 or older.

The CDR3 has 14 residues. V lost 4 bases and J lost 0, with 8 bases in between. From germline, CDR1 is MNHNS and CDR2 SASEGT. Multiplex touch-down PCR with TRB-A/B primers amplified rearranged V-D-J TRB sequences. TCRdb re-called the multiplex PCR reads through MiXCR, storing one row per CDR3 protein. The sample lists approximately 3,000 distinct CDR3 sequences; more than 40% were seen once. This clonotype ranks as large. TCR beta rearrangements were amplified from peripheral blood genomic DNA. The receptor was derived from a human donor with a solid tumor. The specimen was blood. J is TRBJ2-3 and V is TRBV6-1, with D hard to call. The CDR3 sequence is CASSVMSSTDTQYF. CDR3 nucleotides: TGTGCCAGCAGTGTAATGTCTAGCACAGATACGCAGTATTTT.